What follows are 12 T cell receptor beta chains derived from one specimen sequenced in a study of T cell repertoires in cytomegalovirus infection. Via MiXCR, TCRdb re-called the reads, giving one row per CDR3 protein. This sample has 600,000 to 800,000 distinct CDR3 sequences; 24% occur once, and the top ten carry 6.5% to 10%. The sequenced sample consisted of CD8+ T cells from PBMCs. The receptors stem from a human donor in good health (CMV status not recorded). Some clones in this sample may be carry-over from other donors' samples.

This clonotype came up many times. The chain recombines TRBV28 with TRBJ2-1; no clear D gene. The germline CDR1 and CDR2 sequences are MDHEN and SYDVKM. V lost 6 bases and J lost 0, with 12 bases in between. The CDR3 loop spans 15 amino acids. CDR3 region: CASRIDRSSYNEQFF. CDR3 DNA: TGTGCCAGCAGGATCGACCGGAGCTCCTACAATGAGCAGTTCTTC.

This clonotype showed up just once. A junction end diverges from the germline sequence, so it may reflect a read error. The rearrangement uses TRBV28 and TRBJ2-1, with D possibly TRBD1 on 5 matching bases. Germline V gives CDR1 MDHEN, CDR2 SYDVKM. The CDR3 consists of 13 residues. CDR3 DNA sequence: TGTGTCAGCAGTATTACAGGTAGCAATGAGCAGTTCTTC. This translates into CVSSITGSNEQFF.

In this sample, this clonotype turned up once. The chain links TRBV6-6 to TRBJ2-5; a possible D gene is TRBD1 (6 bases). Germline CDR1 is MNHNY and CDR2 is SVGAGI (reference sequence). The ends were cut back, 5 bases at V and 5 bases at J, with 15 bases in the middle. There are 14 residues in the CDR3. CDR3 residues: CASSAPGAAETQYF. The CDR3 DNA reads as TGTGCCAGCAGTGCCCCAGGGGCGGCGGAGACCCAGTACTTC.

The V and J genes are TRBV6-5 and TRBJ2-3, with D maybe TRBD1 (5 bases). Between the trimmed V and J ends, which lost 0 bases and 0 bases, there was a span of 10 bases. CDR1 is MNHEY and CDR2 is SVGAGI in the germline V gene. The CDR3 has 16 amino acids. The CDR3 sequence is CASSYSARASTDTQYF. DNA of the CDR3: TGTGCCAGCAGTTACTCTGCCAGGGCGAGCACAGATACGCAGTATTTT.

This sequence joins TRBV20-1 and TRBJ2-5; D ambiguous. In germline, CDR1 is DFQATT, CDR2 SNEGSKA (reference sequence). This CDR3 region has 11 residues. CDR3 sequence (DNA): TGCGCTCTCATCGGCGCAGAGACCCAGTACTTC. Amino acids: CALIGAETQYF.

The chain is built from TRBV11-2 and TRBJ1-2; TRBD1 matches at 7 bases. Germline V gives CDR1 SGHAT, CDR2 FQNNGV. Trimming took 4 bases from V and 8 from J; bases not matched to a gene: 13. This CDR3 spans 15 amino acids. CDR3 in DNA: TGTGCCAGCAGCTCTCCTGAGAACCGACAGGGAGGCTACACCTTC. The encoded protein is CASSSPENRQGGYTF.

This clonotype was picked up many times. This chain links TRBV7-2 with TRBJ2-1; 9 bases align to TRBD2. The CDR3 totals 17 residues. Germline trimming cut 2 bases from V and 0 bases from J; bases unmatched to any gene: 5. Per the germline V gene, CDR1 is SGHTA and CDR2 is FQGNSA. The CDR3 here is CASSLTSGPYSYNEQFF. The CDR3 DNA reads as TGTGCCAGCAGCTTAACTAGCGGGCCCTACTCCTACAATGAGCAGTTCTTC.

This clonotype was seen more than once but under ten times. V and J are TRBV2 and TRBJ2-3; 9 bases match TRBD1. Per the germline V gene, CDR1 is SNHLY and CDR2 is FYNNEI. The trim removed 3 bases at V and 4 bases at J, leaving 5 bases unmatched. The CDR3 has 15 residues. The CDR3 DNA is TGTGCCAGCAGTGAGGGACAGGGAAAGGCAGATACGCAGTATTTT. Translating gives CASSEGQGKADTQYF. The variable domain in full, completed from reference TRBV2 and TRBJ2-3, reads EPEVTQTPSHQVTQMGQEVILRCVPISNHLYFYWYRQILGQKVEFLVSFYNNEISEKSEIFDDQFSVERPDGSNFTLKIRSTKLEDSAMYFCASSEGQGKADTQYFGPGTRLTVL.

This chain uses TRBV20-1 with TRBJ2-1; the D gene is possibly TRBD2 (6 bases). CDR1 is DFQATT, CDR2 SNEGSKA, per germline (reference sequence). The CDR3 runs to 15 residues. V was pared by 0 bases and J by 4 bases, with 13 bases between. The CDR3 coding sequence is TGCAGTGCTAGAGATGACTGGGGGACTTACAATGAGCAGTTCTTC. Translation gives CSARDDWGTYNEQFF.

The chain links TRBV20-1 to TRBJ2-1; 8 bases agree with TRBD2. In germline, CDR1 is DFQATT, CDR2 SNEGSKA (reference sequence). This CDR3 has 15 residues. V gave up 0 bases and J gave up 9 bases; unmatched junction bases: 10. The CDR3 sequence: CSARDLTGGPFEQFF. CDR3 DNA sequence: TGCAGTGCTAGAGATCTTACGGGGGGGCCCTTTGAGCAGTTCTTC.

This clonotype occurred a few times. The chain carries TRBV29-1 and TRBJ2-3; TRBD2 agrees at 7 bases. This CDR3 contains 14 residues. Germline values: CDR1 SQVTM, CDR2 ANQGSEA. CDR3 bases: TGCAGTCCTAACATTGGGGGAGGGGCAGATACGCAGTATTTT. It is translated as CSPNIGGGADTQYF.

The chain has TRBV7-2 and TRBJ1-6, with D uncertain. Trimming cost V 4 bases and J 14 bases, with 21 bases left between them. Germline CDR1 and CDR2: SGHTA and FQGNSA. CDR3 length: 15 amino acids. This CDR3 reads CASSWSRFDGQALHF. CDR3 DNA: TGTGCCAGCAGCTGGAGTAGGTTCGACGGTCAGGCCCTCCACTTT.